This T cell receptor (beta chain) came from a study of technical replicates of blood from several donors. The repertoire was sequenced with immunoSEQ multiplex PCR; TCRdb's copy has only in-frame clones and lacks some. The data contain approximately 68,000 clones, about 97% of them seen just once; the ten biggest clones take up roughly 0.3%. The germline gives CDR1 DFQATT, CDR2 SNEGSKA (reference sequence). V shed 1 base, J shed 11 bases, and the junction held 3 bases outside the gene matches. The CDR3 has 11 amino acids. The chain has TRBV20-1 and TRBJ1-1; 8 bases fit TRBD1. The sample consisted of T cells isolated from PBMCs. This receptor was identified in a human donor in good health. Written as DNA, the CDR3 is TGCAGTGCTAGAGGGACAGGGAATGCTTTCTTT. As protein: CSARGTGNAFF.